This TCR beta chain was identified during a study of human thymus T cells. Some clones are missing from TCRdb's copy, which holds only in-frame ones; the method was immunoSEQ multiplex PCR. The profile covers 55,000 to 85,000 clones, with 85% to 95% appearing a single time and 0.034% taken by the ten largest. Germline loops: CDR1 SGHRS, CDR2 YFSETQ. The CDR3 has 12 amino acids. Trimming shortened V by 0 bases and J by 5 bases, and 5 bases separated the two germline ends. Thymus pieces cut out during corrective heart surgery were the tissue that was used. The sequencing sample was made of thymus tissue. This rearrangement joins TRBV5-1 to TRBJ2-5; the D is unclear. The TCR comes from a girl under three years old with a congenital heart defect but otherwise immunologically healthy. The CDR3 reads CASSLVSETQYF. The CDR3 nucleotides are TGCGCCAGCAGCTTGGTTTCGGAGACCCAGTACTTC.